One sample yielded the 20 T cell receptor beta chains listed below, sequenced in a study of blood T cell repertoires in COVID-19. Sequenced by immunoSEQ multiplex PCR; TCRdb stores in-frame clones only, minus some. Among approximately 65,000 clones listed, around 65% were seen once. The specimen was PBMCs or T cells enriched from blood (not recorded which). Source of these receptors: a woman aged 60 to 75 who had been exposed to COVID-19.

The chain recombines TRBV5-4 with TRBJ2-3; 7 bases align to TRBD1. Germline V gene data show CDR1 as SGHNT and CDR2 as YYREEE (reference sequence). The CDR3 spans 15 residues. The V segment lost 4 bases and the J segment 2 bases; nucleotides outside the gene matches: 7. CDR3 amino acids: CASSPRDSFTDTQYF. The CDR3 bases are TGTGCCAGCAGCCCCCGGGACAGTTTCACAGATACGCAGTATTTT.

The chain is built from TRBV14 and TRBJ1-1; a possible D gene is TRBD1 (5 bases). Trimming pared 2 bases from V and 2 bases from J, leaving 15 bases between. Germline values: CDR1 SGHDN, CDR2 FVKESK. This CDR3 contains 16 residues. The CDR3 bases are TGTGCCAGCAGCCAATTAAGACAGAATTTTAACACTGAAGCTTTCTTT. Its protein product is CASSQLRQNFNTEAFF.

This chain links TRBV5-5 with TRBJ2-1, with D perhaps TRBD2 (5 bases). Germline loops: CDR1 SGHKS, CDR2 YYEKEE (reference sequence). Trimming removed 4 bases at V and 8 bases at J, with 16 bases between. The CDR3 is made up of 14 amino acids. CDR3 sequence: CASSHGKFIDEQFF. As DNA, the CDR3 is TGTGCCAGCAGCCACGGGAAGTTTATCGATGAGCAGTTCTTC.

This sequence joins TRBV9 and TRBJ1-5, with D maybe TRBD1 (5 bases). The V end was cut by 4 bases, the J end by 4 bases, with 12 bases between. Germline CDR1 is SGDLS and CDR2 is YYNGEE. CDR3 length: 14 residues. The DNA of the CDR3 is TGTGCCAGCAGCCAGGGCGGGGGTAATCAGCCCCAGCATTTT. Protein: CASSQGGGNQPQHF.

In nucleotides, the CDR3 is TGTGCCAGCAGCTTAGCGGCAGGGGCTGAAGCTTTCTTT. Translation: CASSLAAGAEAFF. This sequence joins TRBV11-2 and TRBJ1-1; perhaps TRBD1 as D (6 bases). V was pared by 1 base and J by 6 bases, with 9 bases between. From germline, CDR1 is SGHAT and CDR2 FQNNGV. The CDR3 is 13 residues long.

V gene TRBV19 combines with J gene TRBJ2-1; 13 nucleotides line up with TRBD2. CDR1 and CDR2 (germline): LNHDA, SQIVND (reference sequence). The CDR3 runs 14 residues. Losses at the gene ends were 9 bases for V and 5 bases for J; bases not matched to a gene: 4. The CDR3 DNA sequence: TGTGCCAGCACGACTAGCGGGAGGAACAATGAGCAGTTCTTC. Amino acid sequence: CASTTSGRNNEQFF.

This rearrangement joins TRBV19 to TRBJ2-3, with 14 bases matching TRBD2. J gave up 6 bases and V 4 bases, and 3 bases lay outside the gene matches. CDR3 size: 15 residues. The germline V gene encodes CDR1 LNHDA and CDR2 SQIVND (reference sequence). The CDR3 nucleotides are TGTGCCAGTAGTAGGACTAGCGGGAGGAGGGATACGCAGTATTTT. This translates into CASSRTSGRRDTQYF.

The V gene is TRBV29-1, the J gene TRBJ2-7; the D gene is possibly TRBD2 (6 bases). V was clipped by 3 bases and J by 0 bases, with 9 bases between them. The CDR3 is 13 residues long. Germline V lookup: CDR1 SQVTM, CDR2 ANQGSEA. CDR3 residues: CSVDAGNSYEQYF. Here the CDR3 DNA reads TGCAGCGTTGATGCGGGGAACTCCTACGAGCAGTACTTC.

This clone came up a few times. The chain combines TRBV7-9 with TRBJ2-1, with 8 bases matching TRBD1. J lost 7 bases, V lost 6 bases, and 8 bases had no gene match. The CDR3 length is 14 residues. CDR1 and CDR2 from the germline V gene are SEHNR and FQNEAQ (reference sequence). The CDR3 spells CASREQGALNEQFF. As DNA, the CDR3 is TGTGCCAGCAGGGAGCAGGGGGCGCTGAATGAGCAGTTCTTC. Full variable domain (remainder filled in from reference TRBV7-9 and TRBJ2-1): DTGVSQNPRHKITKRGQNVTFRCDPISEHNRLYWYRQTLGQGPEFLTYFQNEAQLEKSRLLSDRFSAERPKGSFSTLEIQRTEQGDSAMYLCASREQGALNEQFFGPGTRLTVL.

The V gene is TRBV7-6, the J gene TRBJ1-5; D is possibly TRBD1 (5 bases). Germline CDR1 and CDR2: SGHVS and FNYEAQ. V was cut by 1 base and J by 3 bases, with 10 bases left in between. This CDR3 comprises 15 residues. Here the CDR3 DNA reads TGTGCCAGCAGCTTAGGGCGGGGACCCAATCAGCCCCAGCATTTT. The encoded protein is CASSLGRGPNQPQHF.

The chain employs TRBV7-9 and TRBJ1-1; 7 nucleotides match TRBD1. V lost 3 bases to trimming and J lost 9 bases; unmatched junction nucleotides: 4. CDR1 and CDR2 from the germline V gene are SEHNR and FQNEAQ (reference sequence). The CDR3 has 12 residues. The CDR3 DNA is TGTGCCAGCAGCTTCACAGGGGCAAAAGCTTTCTTT. Protein: CASSFTGAKAFF.

The chain uses TRBV9 and TRBJ2-7; tentative D call: TRBD2 (6 bases). Germline V lookup: CDR1 SGDLS, CDR2 YYNGEE. The CDR3 has 17 residues. Trimming took 3 bases from V and 4 from J, leaving 23 bases between them. CDR3 in DNA: TGTGCCAGCAGCGCGATCGCGGGGCAGGGACTTCTTTACGAGCAGTACTTC. It yields the protein CASSAIAGQGLLYEQYF.

The rearrangement uses TRBV9 and TRBJ1-3, with D perhaps TRBD1 (5 bases). Trimming pared 3 bases from V and 0 bases from J, leaving 10 bases between. The germline CDR1 and CDR2 sequences are SGDLS and YYNGEE. The CDR3 covers 15 residues. The CDR3, as DNA: TGTGCCAGCAGCGCGACAGCCAGCTCTGGAAACACCATATATTTT. This translates into CASSATASSGNTIYF.

This clone appeared a single time. The chain employs TRBV5-1 and TRBJ1-4, with D tentatively TRBD1 (5 bases). Per the germline V gene, CDR1 is SGHRS and CDR2 is YFSETQ. Trimming cost V 0 bases and J 7 bases, with 10 bases left between them. The CDR3 has 14 residues. CDR3 protein: CASSLEGVGEKLFF. CDR3 bases: TGCGCCAGCAGCTTGGAAGGGGTTGGTGAAAAACTGTTTTTT.

The chain uses TRBV4-3 and TRBJ2-3, with D hard to call. V dropped 0 bases and J dropped 6 bases, with 7 bases sitting between them. The CDR3 runs 13 residues. Germline CDR1 LGHNA, CDR2 YSLEER. In DNA form, the CDR3 reads TGCGCCAGCAGCCAAGATCAGTGGGATACGCAGTATTTT. It translates to CASSQDQWDTQYF.

The chain couples TRBV7-9 to TRBJ1-1; weak D call: TRBD1 (5 bases). Germline lookup yields CDR1 SEHNR and CDR2 FQNEAQ (reference sequence). This CDR3 is built from 13 residues. The germline V and J ends were trimmed by 5 bases and 4 bases, with 11 bases remaining between them. CDR3 amino acids: CASSLRGGTEAFF. The CDR3 coding sequence is TGTGCCAGCAGCCTCCGGGGGGGCACTGAAGCTTTCTTT.

This chain joins TRBV3-1 (or the pseudogene TRBV3-2) and TRBJ2-5; D might be TRBD2 (5 bases). Per germline, CDR1 LGHDT and CDR2 YNNKEL (reference sequence). This CDR3 spans 18 amino acids. Trimming cost V 3 bases and J 0 bases, with 20 bases left between them. This CDR3 is CASSHSSRTFKDQETQYF. The CDR3, as DNA: TGTGCCAGCAGCCACTCTTCTAGGACTTTTAAGGACCAAGAGACCCAGTACTTC.

This chain links TRBV3-1 (or the pseudogene TRBV3-2) with TRBJ1-3; possible D gene TRBD1, 5 bases. CDR3 size: 18 residues. Per the germline V gene, CDR1 is LGHDT and CDR2 is YNNKEL (reference sequence). Trimming pared 5 bases from V and 0 bases from J, leaving 20 bases between. CDR3 amino acids: CASSSQGVARISGNTIYF. Here the CDR3 DNA reads TGTGCCAGCAGCTCCCAAGGGGTGGCCCGGATCTCTGGAAACACCATATATTTT.

The gene calls are TRBV9 and TRBJ2-1; 8 bases are shared with TRBD1. Germline trimming cut 3 bases from V and 9 bases from J; bases unmatched to any gene: 11. The CDR3 is made up of 15 amino acids. Germline assignment: CDR1 SGDLS and CDR2 YYNGEE. The CDR3 sequence is CASSARTGHGGEQFF. Here the CDR3 DNA reads TGTGCCAGCAGCGCCCGGACAGGGCATGGGGGTGAGCAGTTCTTC. The whole variable domain, remainder taken from reference TRBV9 and TRBJ2-1, is DSGVTQTPKHLITATGQRVTLRCSPRSGDLSVYWYQQSLDQGLQFLIQYYNGEERAKGNILERFSAQQFPDLHSELNLSSLELGDSALYFCASSARTGHGGEQFFGPGTRLTVL.

This clone appeared many times. V usage is TRBV9 and J usage is TRBJ2-2; D may be TRBD1 (6 bases). This CDR3 region has 16 residues. Trimming removed 1 base at V and 2 bases at J, with 12 bases between. CDR1 SGDLS and CDR2 YYNGEE come from the germline V gene. CDR3 amino acids: CASSVYWTVNTGELFF. CDR3 DNA sequence: TGTGCCAGCAGCGTATACTGGACAGTAAACACCGGGGAGCTGTTTTTT.